A selection of T cell receptor beta chains follows, all from one sample in a study of T cell changes during pregnancy in multiple sclerosis. This table comes from immunoSEQ multiplex PCR, and its TCRdb copy is limited to in-frame clones, with some not included. The sample carries over 100,000 clones, 90% to 95% recorded once. Specimen: peripheral blood, collected in the third trimester of pregnancy. Receptors were obtained from a female donor with multiple sclerosis, enrolled in a pregnancy study. The CDR3 runs from the conserved cysteine through the conserved F or W.

15,TRBV15,TRBJ1-1,CATSRVSTGTPEAFF
17,TRBV27,TRBJ2-4,CASSPREGRAAKNIQYF
15,TRBV7-3,TRBJ1-1,CASSLGQGANTEAFF
13,TRBV29-1,TRBJ2-7,CSVTRQGAGEQYF
12,TRBV6-6,TRBJ1-2,CASSSGGDGYTF
14,TRBV6-6,TRBJ2-7,CASSYLGETYEQYF
9,TRBV6-6,TRBJ2-7,CATGTVQYF
14,TRBV5-8,TRBJ1-6,CASSSRQFNSPLHF
16,TRBV6-1,TRBJ1-5,CASSERGQGAWGPQHF
13,TRBV28,TRBJ1-2,CASTYRDHYGYTF
13,TRBV28,TRBJ1-2,CASSPTGDYGYTF
16,TRBV15,TRBJ2-1,CATSRDLSGSYNEQFF
14,TRBV7-2,TRBJ1-1,CASRRGIMNTEAFF
12,TRBV2,TRBJ1-2,CAIPGQINGYTF
16,TRBV4-2,TRBJ1-4,CASSRRTTGNDEKLFF
13,TRBV6-1,TRBJ1-4,CASRAVGGEKLFF
15,TRBV9,TRBJ2-2,CASSARTGGTGELFF
14,TRBV2,TRBJ2-3,CASSDTGGTDTQYF
18,TRBV10-3,TRBJ1-4,CAISESRVAGQPNEKLFF
12,TRBV5-1,-,CASSLAPYEQYF
13,TRBV19,TRBJ2-3,CASRANGEGAQYF
14,TRBV13,TRBJ1-1,CASSLERRGTEAFF